The 25 T cell receptor beta chains listed next were all sequenced from one sample in a study of CD8 T cells in Susac syndrome. Reverse transcription used about 0.45 to 1 ug RNA and random hexamers. MiXCR, run by TCRdb on the immunoSEQ multiplex PCR reads, gives a single entry per CDR3 protein. The data contain about 150,000 distinct CDR3 sequences, roughly 95% of them singletons. The sample taken for sequencing was CD4+ T cells from PBMCs. All receptors derive from a human donor with Susac syndrome.

The J gene is TRBJ1-1, the V gene TRBV20-1; 10 bases line up with TRBD1. Germline V gene data show CDR1 as DFQATT and CDR2 as SNEGSKA (reference sequence). The CDR3 totals 14 residues. V lost 3 bases, J lost 5 bases, and 6 bases stayed unmatched. The CDR3 is CSARRQGARTEAFF. The CDR3 region has the DNA TGCAGTGCTAGGAGACAGGGGGCGAGGACTGAAGCTTTCTTT.

The genes are TRBV4-1 and TRBJ2-5, with D unresolved. Trimming took 3 bases from V and 2 from J, leaving 19 bases between them. The CDR3 loop spans 17 amino acids. Germline assignment: CDR1 MGHRA and CDR2 YSYEKL. CDR3 residues: CASSHPPGTDLQETQYF. The CDR3 region has the DNA TGCGCCAGCAGCCACCCCCCGGGTACAGACTTACAAGAGACCCAGTACTTC.

This chain joins TRBV9 and TRBJ2-5; 9 nucleotides match TRBD2. CDR3 length equals 15 residues. From germline, CDR1 is SGDLS and CDR2 YYNGEE. Unmatched junction bases numbered 2, after V lost 0 bases and J lost 2 bases. CDR3 in amino acids: CASSVEAGGQETQYF. The CDR3 nucleotides are TGTGCCAGCAGCGTAGAGGCGGGGGGGCAAGAGACCCAGTACTTC. Filled out from reference TRBV9 and TRBJ2-5, the complete variable domain reads DSGVTQTPKHLITATGQRVTLRCSPRSGDLSVYWYQQSLDQGLQFLIQYYNGEERAKGNILERFSAQQFPDLHSELNLSSLELGDSALYFCASSVEAGGQETQYFGPGTRLLVL.

The CDR3: CASSISGGGAQTQYF. In nucleotides, the CDR3 is TGTGCCAGCAGTATCTCGGGGGGGGGAGCTCAGACCCAGTACTTC. The genes are TRBV27 and TRBJ2-5; 8 nucleotides match TRBD2. Germline CDR1 is MNHEY and CDR2 is SMNVEV (reference sequence). V lost 5 bases, J lost 6 bases, and 11 bases stayed unmatched. CDR3 length equals 15 residues.

The chain combines TRBV10-3 with TRBJ2-7, with 7 bases aligning to TRBD2. The ends lost 4 bases at V and 6 bases at J; junction bases unmatched: 0. The CDR3 spans 11 residues. Germline V CDR1 and CDR2: ENHRY, SYGVKD. The CDR3 loop reads CAISGGGEQYF. CDR3 in DNA: TGTGCCATCAGTGGCGGGGGCGAGCAGTACTTC.

The chain joins TRBV29-1 to TRBJ2-7, with 7 nucleotides matching TRBD1. The germline V gene encodes CDR1 SQVTM and CDR2 ANQGSEA. The length of the CDR3 is 12 residues. With V trimmed by 7 bases and J by 6 bases, 9 bases remained unmatched. As DNA, the CDR3 is TGCAGCGCAGAAACAGGGGCAGGCGAGCAGTACTTC. This sequence encodes CSAETGAGEQYF.

The rearrangement joins TRBV5-4 to TRBJ2-3, with D tentatively TRBD1 or TRBD2 (5 bases each). The V and J ends lost 5 bases and 6 bases respectively, with 16 bases between them. Germline CDR1 is SGHNT and CDR2 is YYREEE (reference sequence). The CDR3 spans 14 residues. Here the CDR3 reads CASSTRGAPDTQYF. CDR3 coding DNA: TGTGCCAGCAGTACACGAGGGGCCCCCGATACGCAGTATTTT.

The rearrangement uses TRBV4-1 and TRBJ2-5; 10 bases align to TRBD1. The CDR3 length is 16 residues. Germline V gene lookup returns CDR1 MGHRA and CDR2 YSYEKL. Trimming took 3 bases from V and 5 from J; bases not matched to a gene: 9. The CDR3 DNA reads as TGCGCCAGCAGCCAGTCCGGGACAGGGGAGTCGGAGACCCAGTACTTC. Translating it yields CASSQSGTGESETQYF.

V gene TRBV5-1 combines with J gene TRBJ1-1, with a weak D call TRBD1 (5 bases). CDR1 is SGHRS, CDR2 YFSETQ, per germline. Between the trimmed V and J ends, which lost 0 bases and 5 bases, there was a span of 11 bases. This CDR3 is built from 14 residues. This CDR3 reads CASSLEGSGTEAFF. CDR3 bases: TGCGCCAGCAGCTTGGAGGGGTCGGGTACTGAAGCTTTCTTT.

V usage is TRBV15 and J usage is TRBJ2-7; D possibly corresponds to TRBD2 (6 bases). The V gene lost 4 bases and the J gene lost 3 bases, with 13 bases spanning the gap. Germline assignment: CDR1 LNHNV and CDR2 YYDKDF (reference sequence). CDR3 size: 14 residues. The CDR3 here is CATSTRRGRYEQYF. CDR3 DNA: TGTGCCACCAGCACCCGGCGGGGTCGCTACGAGCAGTACTTC.

V usage is TRBV7-3 and J usage is TRBJ2-3; 7 positions match TRBD2. V shed 3 bases and J 6 bases; nucleotides not matched to a gene: 6. This CDR3 has 14 residues. Germline CDR1 reads SGHTA; CDR2 reads FQGTGA. CDR3 residues: CASSFGPAGDTQYF. The CDR3 nucleotides read TGTGCCAGCAGCTTCGGACCAGCGGGGGATACGCAGTATTTT.

The chain employs TRBV20-1 and TRBJ2-7; possible D gene TRBD1, 5 bases. V lost 3 bases and J lost 2, with 8 bases in between. Per germline, CDR1 DFQATT and CDR2 SNEGSKA (reference sequence). The CDR3 consists of 12 residues. CDR3 nucleotide sequence: TGCAGTGCTAGGACAGCCACCTACGAGCAGTACTTC. It codes for CSARTATYEQYF.

In its sample, this clonotype was seen once. The chain is built from TRBV10-1 and TRBJ1-6; D is undetermined. The CDR3 is 13 residues long. Germline loops: CDR1 WNHNN, CDR2 SYGVQD (reference sequence). Trimming cost V 4 bases and J 6 bases, with 7 bases left between them. CDR3 sequence reads: CASSAQVNSPLHF. The CDR3 coding sequence is TGCGCCAGCAGTGCCCAGGTTAATTCACCCCTCCACTTT.

J is TRBJ2-7 and V is TRBV14; D remains unclear. The CDR3 is 13 residues long. V was clipped by 2 bases and J by 1 base, with 6 bases between them. In germline, CDR1 is SGHDN, CDR2 FVKESK. CDR3 nucleotide sequence: TGTGCCAGCAGCCAATTAAGTTCCTACGAGCAGTACTTC. This gives the protein CASSQLSSYEQYF.

The chain links TRBV29-1 to TRBJ1-2, with 8 bases matching TRBD1. V shed 7 bases and J 10 bases; nucleotides not matched to a gene: 5. The CDR3 consists of 10 residues. Germline values: CDR1 SQVTM, CDR2 ANQGSEA. The CDR3: CSAGQGDYTF. As DNA, the CDR3 is TGCAGCGCTGGACAGGGAGACTACACCTTC.

The chain carries TRBV29-1 and TRBJ1-2; D is unclear. The V gene's germline CDR1 is SQVTM and CDR2 ANQGSEA. V was pared by 7 bases and J by 6 bases, with 12 bases between. The CDR3 spans 11 residues. The CDR3 bases are TGCAGCGCTGGAGGGAGCGATGGCTACACCTTC. As protein: CSAGGSDGYTF.

The V call is TRBV28, the J call TRBJ1-1; 7 bases align to TRBD1. There are 14 residues in the CDR3. V trimming: 7 bases; J trimming: 3 bases; junction bases outside the gene matches: 8. Germline lookup yields CDR1 MDHEN and CDR2 SYDVKM. CDR3 coding DNA: TGTGCCAGCATCGAGGGGGGACAGTACACTGAAGCTTTCTTT. Amino acids: CASIEGGQYTEAFF.

V usage is TRBV7-9 and J usage is TRBJ2-5; no reliable D call. The CDR3 extends over 11 amino acids. CDR1 and CDR2 (germline): SEHNR, FQNEAQ (reference sequence). V lost 1 base and J 7 bases, leaving 4 bases between the germline ends. The CDR3 loop is CASSLDGTQYF. CDR3 sequence (DNA): TGTGCCAGCAGCTTAGACGGGACCCAGTACTTC.

The V gene is TRBV10-3, the J gene TRBJ2-7; TRBD1 matches 9 bases. The CDR3 covers 15 residues. Germline V lookup: CDR1 ENHRY, CDR2 SYGVKD. Trimming at V came to 6 bases and at J to 5 bases, leaving 11 bases not matched to a gene. CDR3 sequence: CAIRDRGGLLDEQYF. In DNA, the CDR3 is TGTGCCATCAGGGACAGGGGAGGGCTTTTGGACGAGCAGTACTTC.

The chain joins TRBV29-1 to TRBJ1-2; the D is unclear. The V end was cut by 3 bases, the J end by 2 bases, with 16 bases between. From germline, CDR1 is SQVTM and CDR2 ANQGSEA. The CDR3 loop spans 15 amino acids. CDR3 nucleotide sequence: TGCAGCGTTGATCCCACGGGGAGTAGGAACTATGGCTACACCTTC. Protein product: CSVDPTGSRNYGYTF. Combining the CDR3 with reference TRBV29-1 and TRBJ1-2 gives the whole variable domain SAVISQKPSRDICQRGTSLTIQCQVDSQVTMMFWYRQQPGQSLTLIATANQGSEATYESGFVIDKFPISRPNLTFSTLTVSNMSPEDSSIYLCSVDPTGSRNYGYTFGSGTRLTVV.

This chain uses TRBV7-9 with TRBJ1-5; a weak D match, TRBD1 (5 bases). Between the trimmed V and J ends, which lost 3 bases and 1 base, there was a span of 7 bases. There are 14 residues in the CDR3. The germline gives CDR1 SEHNR, CDR2 FQNEAQ (reference sequence). The CDR3 nucleotides are TGTGCCAGCAGCTTCCGGGACAGCAATCAGCCCCAGCATTTT. It is translated as CASSFRDSNQPQHF.

This clonotype was seen just once. The chain employs TRBV12-3 or TRBV12-4 and TRBJ2-2, with 9 bases lining up with TRBD2. CDR3 length equals 18 residues. J gave up 2 bases and V 4 bases, and 11 bases lay outside the gene matches. CDR3 nucleotide sequence: TGTGCCAGCAGTTCCCCCGGGACTAGCAGCGGAAACACCGGGGAGCTGTTTTTT. It translates to CASSSPGTSSGNTGELFF.

The chain employs TRBV3-1 and TRBJ2-5; D uncertain. The CDR3 length is 13 residues. Trimming left V 4 bases short and J 7 bases short, with 13 bases between. Germline-derived CDR1 and CDR2 are LGHDT and YNNKEL (reference sequence). In DNA, the CDR3 is TGTGCCAGCAGCCCCGGCTATCAAACGACCCAGTACTTC. Protein sequence: CASSPGYQTTQYF.

The gene calls are TRBV12-3 or TRBV12-4 and TRBJ2-5, with D perhaps matching TRBD1 (5 bases). V lost 4 bases, J lost 0 bases, and 9 bases lay in between. The CDR3 length is 14 residues. The CDR3 bases are TGTGCCAGCAGTTCCCAGGGAAACCAAGAGACCCAGTACTTC. Its protein is CASSSQGNQETQYF.

The V and J genes are TRBV12-3 or TRBV12-4 and TRBJ1-1; D remains unclear. The CDR3 has 12 amino acids. Trimming took off 7 bases at V and 6 bases at J, with 12 bases between the two ends. Here the CDR3 reads CASTKTLAEAFF. The CDR3 DNA is TGTGCCAGCACTAAGACACTGGCTGAAGCTTTCTTT.